This TCR beta chain was recorded in a study of post-analysis software for immune sequencing data. Overall study findings and caveats: F measure showed strong co-clustering of same-batch samples. Patients used five TRBV segments, including TRBV5-6, TRBV5-1 and TRBV20-1, more often than controls. In multiple sclerosis, normalized Chao1 diversity was significantly below that of controls.

The CDR3 covers 13 residues. V lost 7 bases to trimming and J lost 8 bases, with 17 bases between them. CDR1 is ENHRY, CDR2 SYGVKD, per germline. Built from TCR beta cDNA, the libraries had unique molecular identifiers in them. Out of about 1 to 11 million T cells, hundreds of thousands of cDNA molecules were generated. MiXCR, run by TCRdb on the PCR reads, gives a single entry per CDR3 protein. The sample contains about 540,000 distinct CDR3 sequences, roughly 34% of which appear only once. This clonotype was counted between two and nine times. Its target is unknown. The sample taken for sequencing was blood. The receptor's source is a girl aged 2 to 17 with multiple sclerosis. V gene TRBV10-3 combines with J gene TRBJ1-2, with TRBD1 as a possible D gene (5 bases). CDR3 protein: CAINTGASGGYTF. CDR3 DNA: TGTGCCATCAATACTGGGGCGTCTGGGGGCTACACCTTC.